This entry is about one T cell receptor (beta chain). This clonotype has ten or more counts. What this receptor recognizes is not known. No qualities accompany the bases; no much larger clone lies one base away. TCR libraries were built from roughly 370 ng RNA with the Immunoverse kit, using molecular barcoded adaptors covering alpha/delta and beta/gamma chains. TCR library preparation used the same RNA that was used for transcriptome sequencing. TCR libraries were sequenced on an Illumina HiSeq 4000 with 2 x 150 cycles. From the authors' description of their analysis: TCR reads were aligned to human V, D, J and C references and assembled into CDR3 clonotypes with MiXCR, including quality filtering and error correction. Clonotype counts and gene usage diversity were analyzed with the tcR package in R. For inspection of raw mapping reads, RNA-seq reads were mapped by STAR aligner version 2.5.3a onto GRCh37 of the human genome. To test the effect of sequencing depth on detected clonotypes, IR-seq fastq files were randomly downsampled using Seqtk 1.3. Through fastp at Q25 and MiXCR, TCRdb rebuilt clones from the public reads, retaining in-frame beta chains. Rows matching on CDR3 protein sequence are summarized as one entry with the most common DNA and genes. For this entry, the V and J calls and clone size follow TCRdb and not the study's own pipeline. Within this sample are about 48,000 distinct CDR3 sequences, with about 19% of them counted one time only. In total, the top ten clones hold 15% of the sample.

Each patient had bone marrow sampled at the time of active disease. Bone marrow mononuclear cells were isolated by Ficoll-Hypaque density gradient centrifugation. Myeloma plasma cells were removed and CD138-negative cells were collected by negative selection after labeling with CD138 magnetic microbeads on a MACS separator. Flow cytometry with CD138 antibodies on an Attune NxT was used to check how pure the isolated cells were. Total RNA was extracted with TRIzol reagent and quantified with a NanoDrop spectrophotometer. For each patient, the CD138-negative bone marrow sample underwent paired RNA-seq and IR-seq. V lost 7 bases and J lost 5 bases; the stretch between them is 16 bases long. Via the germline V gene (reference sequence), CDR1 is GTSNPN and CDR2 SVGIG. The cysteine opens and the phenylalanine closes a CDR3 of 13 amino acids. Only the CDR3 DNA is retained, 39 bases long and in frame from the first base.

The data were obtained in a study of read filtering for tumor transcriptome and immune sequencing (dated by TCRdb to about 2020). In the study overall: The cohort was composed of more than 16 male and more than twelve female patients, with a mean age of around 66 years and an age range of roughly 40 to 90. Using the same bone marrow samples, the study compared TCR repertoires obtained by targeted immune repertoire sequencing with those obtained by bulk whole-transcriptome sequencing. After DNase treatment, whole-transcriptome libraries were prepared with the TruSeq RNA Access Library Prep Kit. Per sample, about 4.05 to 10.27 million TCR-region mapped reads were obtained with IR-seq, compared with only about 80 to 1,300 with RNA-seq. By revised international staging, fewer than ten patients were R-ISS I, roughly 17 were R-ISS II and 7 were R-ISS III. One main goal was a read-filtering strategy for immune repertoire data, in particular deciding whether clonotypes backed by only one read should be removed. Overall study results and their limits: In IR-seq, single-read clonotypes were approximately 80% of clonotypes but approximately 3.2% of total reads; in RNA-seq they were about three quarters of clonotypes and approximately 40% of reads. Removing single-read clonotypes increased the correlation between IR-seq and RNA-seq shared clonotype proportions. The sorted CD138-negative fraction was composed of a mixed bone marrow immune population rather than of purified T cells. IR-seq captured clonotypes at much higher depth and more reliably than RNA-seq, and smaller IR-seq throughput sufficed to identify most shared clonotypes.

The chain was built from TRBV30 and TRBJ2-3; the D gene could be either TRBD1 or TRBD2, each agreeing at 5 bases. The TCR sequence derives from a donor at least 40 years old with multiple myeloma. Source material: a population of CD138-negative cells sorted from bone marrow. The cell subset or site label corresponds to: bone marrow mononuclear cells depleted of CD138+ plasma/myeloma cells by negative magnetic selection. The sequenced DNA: TGTGCCTCGAGGGGAGCGAGGGGAGATACGCAGTATTTT. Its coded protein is CASRGARGDTQYF. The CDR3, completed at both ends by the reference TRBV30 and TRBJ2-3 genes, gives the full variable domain SQTIHQWPATLVQPVGSPLSLECTVEGTSNPNLYWYRQAAGRGLQLLFYSVGIGQISSEVPQNLSASRPQDRQFILSSKKLLLSDSGFYLCASRGARGDTQYFGPGTRLTVL.